Listed below are T cell receptor beta chains from one sample, sequenced in a study of T cell responses to AZD1222 COVID-19 vaccine. Clones were sequenced by immunoSEQ multiplex PCR, and TCRdb holds only the in-frame ones, with some missing. The table lists about 260,000 clones, 85% to 95% of them singletons. The sample consisted of peripheral blood, taken on day 0 of AZD1222 vaccination. The receptors come from an adult in good health. The CDR3 runs from the conserved cysteine through the conserved F or W. The D gene is left open where the match is weak. Size values are once, few and many counts, or a class for expanded clones, and some rows have none.

CDR3aa: CASSPVIGGTIQETQYF
CDR3nt: TGTGCCAGCTCACCAGTCATAGGGGGGACCATCCAAGAGACCCAGTACTTC
d_gene: NA
v_gene: TRBV18
abundance: NA
j_gene: TRBJ2-5

CDR3aa: CAISAPGTGGHGYTF
CDR3nt: TGTGCCATCAGCGCCCCCGGGACAGGGGGCCATGGCTACACCTTC
d_gene: TRBD1
v_gene: TRBV10-3
abundance: few
j_gene: TRBJ1-2

CDR3aa: CASSLPSRSEKLFF
CDR3nt: TGTGCCAGCAGCTTACCCAGCAGGTCTGAAAAACTGTTTTTT
d_gene: NA
v_gene: TRBV7-2
abundance: NA
j_gene: TRBJ1-4

CDR3aa: CASSLGQGARRGEAFF
CDR3nt: TGTGCCAGCAGCTTGGGACAGGGGGCGCGAAGGGGTGAAGCTTTCTTT
d_gene: TRBD1
v_gene: TRBV11-3
abundance: NA
j_gene: TRBJ1-1

CDR3aa: CATSRDELAKNIQYF
CDR3nt: TGTGCCACCAGCAGAGATGAGTTAGCCAAAAACATTCAGTACTTC
d_gene: NA
v_gene: TRBV15
abundance: NA
j_gene: TRBJ2-4

CDR3aa: CASSLRTGEAEAFF
CDR3nt: TGCGCCAGCAGTCTTAGGACAGGGGAGGCTGAAGCTTTCTTT
d_gene: TRBD1
v_gene: TRBV5-1
abundance: NA
j_gene: TRBJ1-1

CDR3aa: CASSPAGQNTGELFF
CDR3nt: TGCGCCAGCAGCCCGGCGGGGCAGAACACCGGGGAGCTGTTTTTT
d_gene: NA
v_gene: TRBV4-1
abundance: NA
j_gene: TRBJ2-2

CDR3aa: CATSEGLAQETQYF
CDR3nt: TGTGCCACCAGTGAGGGACTAGCCCAAGAGACCCAGTACTTC
d_gene: TRBD2
v_gene: TRBV24-1
abundance: NA
j_gene: TRBJ2-5

CDR3aa: CASSLGLQGLNSPLHF
CDR3nt: TGCGCCAGCAGCTTGGGTTTACAGGGCCTAAATTCACCCCTCCACTTT
d_gene: NA
v_gene: TRBV5-1
abundance: NA
j_gene: TRBJ1-6

CDR3aa: CASSSGAKETQYF
CDR3nt: TGTGCCAGCAGCTCGGGGGCCAAAGAGACCCAGTACTTC
d_gene: NA
v_gene: TRBV11-3
abundance: NA
j_gene: TRBJ2-5

CDR3aa: CASSFFREAGELFF
CDR3nt: TGTGCCAGCAGCTTCTTCAGGGAGGCCGGGGAGCTGTTTTTT
d_gene: NA
v_gene: TRBV11-2
abundance: NA
j_gene: TRBJ2-2

CDR3aa: CASSQGAGNTIYF
CDR3nt: TGTGCTAGCAGCCAGGGGGCCGGAAACACCATATATTTT
d_gene: TRBD1
v_gene: TRBV7-7
abundance: NA
j_gene: TRBJ1-3

CDR3aa: CSVGPVTGELFF
CDR3nt: TGCAGCGTTGGCCCAGTGACCGGGGAGCTGTTTTTT
d_gene: NA
v_gene: TRBV29-1
abundance: NA
j_gene: TRBJ2-2

CDR3aa: CSVPRGYGYTF
CDR3nt: TGCAGCGTCCCTCGGGGGTATGGCTACACCTTC
d_gene: NA
v_gene: TRBV29-1
abundance: once
j_gene: TRBJ1-2

CDR3aa: CASSLRHTEAFF
CDR3nt: TGTGCCAGCAGTCTCCGACACACTGAAGCTTTCTTT
d_gene: NA
v_gene: TRBV6-2/TRBV6-3
abundance: NA
j_gene: TRBJ1-1

CDR3aa: CASSSRGHEQFF
CDR3nt: TGTGCCAGCAGTTCCAGGGGGCATGAGCAGTTCTTC
d_gene: TRBD1
v_gene: TRBV28
abundance: few
j_gene: TRBJ2-1

CDR3aa: CASSLDSSGPYEQYF
CDR3nt: TGTGCCAGCAGCTTAGATTCAAGCGGGCCCTACGAGCAGTACTTC
d_gene: NA
v_gene: TRBV11-2
abundance: NA
j_gene: TRBJ2-7

CDR3aa: CASSPPRTGQLWYGYTF
CDR3nt: TGTGCCAGCAGTCCACCACGGACAGGGCAATTGTGGTATGGCTACACCTTC
d_gene: TRBD1
v_gene: TRBV28
abundance: few
j_gene: TRBJ1-2